This T cell receptor beta chain was captured in a study of Graves' ophthalmopathy and Graves' hyperthyroidism. RNA transcripts yielded amplified TCR beta CDR3 regions. RT-PCR with HTBI primers came first, then second-round multiplex PCR. TCRdb reprocessed the multiplex PCR reads with MiXCR, giving one entry per CDR3 protein. The sample lists some 350,000 distinct CDR3 sequences; 17% were seen once. A word on this clonotype: At one end, the junction sequence differs from germline, possibly due to a read error.

Germline-derived CDR1 and CDR2 are SGHVS and FQNEAQ. This CDR3 is 16 amino acids long. The sequence was obtained from an adult woman with stable Graves' hyperthyroidism. The V gene is TRBV7-8, the J gene TRBJ2-2; 13 bases agree with TRBD2. Sequencing used peripheral blood. The CDR3 here is CASSPGLAGYTGELLF. The CDR3 DNA reads TGTGCCAGCAGCCCGGGACTAGCGGGATACACCGGGGAGCTGCTTTTT.